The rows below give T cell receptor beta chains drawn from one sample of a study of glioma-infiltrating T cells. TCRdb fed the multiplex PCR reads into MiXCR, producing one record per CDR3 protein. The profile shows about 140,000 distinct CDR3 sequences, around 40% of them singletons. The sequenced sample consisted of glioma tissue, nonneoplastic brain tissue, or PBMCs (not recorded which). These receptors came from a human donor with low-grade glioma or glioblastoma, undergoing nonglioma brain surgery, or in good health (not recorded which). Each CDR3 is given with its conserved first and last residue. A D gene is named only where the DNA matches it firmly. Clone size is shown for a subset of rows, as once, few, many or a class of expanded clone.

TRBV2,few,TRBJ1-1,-,TGTGCCAGCAGCTTTTCGAATGAAGCTTTCTTT,CASSFSNEAFF
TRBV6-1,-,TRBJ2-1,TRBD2,TGTGCCAGCAGTACGGGACTAGCGGACTACAATGAGCAGTTCTTC,CASSTGLADYNEQFF
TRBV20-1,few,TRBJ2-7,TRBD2,TGCAGTGTATGGGCGGGAGCTTTCAACGAGCAGTACTTC,CSVWAGAFNEQYF
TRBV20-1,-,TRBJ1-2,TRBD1,TGCAGTGCTAACCAGGGGGCCTCTACCTATGGCTACACCTTC,CSANQGASTYGYTF
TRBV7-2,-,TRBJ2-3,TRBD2,TGTGCCAGCAGACGGACTAGCGGGGGCTCAGATACGCAGTATTTT,CASRRTSGGSDTQYF
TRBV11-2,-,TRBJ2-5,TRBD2,TGTGCCAGCAGCTCCTCGGACGGGGGGTGGCAAGAGACCCAGTACTTC,CASSSSDGGWQETQYF
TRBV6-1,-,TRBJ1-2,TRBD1,TGTGCCAGCAATAAAGGGGGCCAGGGGGATGGCTACACCTTC,CASNKGGQGDGYTF
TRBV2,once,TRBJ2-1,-,TGTGCCAGCAGTGGGGTCAGTGGGGGTTCTCAGTTCTTC,CASSGVSGGSQFF
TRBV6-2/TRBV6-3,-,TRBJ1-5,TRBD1,TGTGCCAGCAGTTACCATGGGACAGGTCAGCCCCAGCATTTT,CASSYHGTGQPQHF
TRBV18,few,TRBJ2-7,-,TGTGCCAGCTCACCAACGCAGGACGGATTCTACGAGCAGTACTTC,CASSPTQDGFYEQYF
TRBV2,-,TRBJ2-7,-,TGTGCCAGCAGTACAGGTCGGGGCTACGAGCAGTACTTC,CASSTGRGYEQYF
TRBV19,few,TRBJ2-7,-,TGTGCCAGTACCCTCGGACAGAGCTACGAGCAGTACTTC,CASTLGQSYEQYF
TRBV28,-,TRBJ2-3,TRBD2,TGTGCCAGCAGCATTAGTCTAGCGGGAGCTATAGATACGCAGTATTTT,CASSISLAGAIDTQYF
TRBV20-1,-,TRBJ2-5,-,TGCAGTGCTAGTCCCGGTGAGACCCAGTACTTC,CSASPGETQYF
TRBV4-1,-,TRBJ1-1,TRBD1,TGCGCCAGCAGCCAAGATCTCGCCCGGAACCGGGACAGGGAGAACACTGAAGCTTTCTTT,CASSQDLARNRDRENTEAFF
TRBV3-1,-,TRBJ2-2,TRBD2,TGTGCCAGCAGCTACAGCGGGACTAGCCCCACCGGGGAGCTGTTTTTT,CASSYSGTSPTGELFF
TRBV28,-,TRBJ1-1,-,TGTGCCAGCAGTTTCCTCAAGGACAGAAGATACACTGAAGCTTTCTTT,CASSFLKDRRYTEAFF
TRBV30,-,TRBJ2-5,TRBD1,TGTGCCTGGAGGAAACAGGGGGTGGAGACCCAGTACTTC,CAWRKQGVETQYF
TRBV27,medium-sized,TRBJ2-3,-,TGTGCCAGCAGTGAGACCACAGATACGCAGTATTTT,CASSETTDTQYF
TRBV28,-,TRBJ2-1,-,TGTGCCAGCAGGCGGGGGCCTACCTACAATGAGCAGTTCTTC,CASRRGPTYNEQFF
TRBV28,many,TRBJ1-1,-,TGTGCCAGCAGACATAGTGACAGGAGCACTGAAGCTTTCTTT,CASRHSDRSTEAFF
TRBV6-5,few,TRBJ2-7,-,TGTGCCAGCACGGATTTCCAGGGAGCCGAGCAGTACTTC,CASTDFQGAEQYF
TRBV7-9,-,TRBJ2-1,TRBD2,TGTGCCAGCACGGGACTAGCGGGAGAAATTGAGCAGTTCTTC,CASTGLAGEIEQFF
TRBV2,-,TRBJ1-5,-,TGTGCCAGCAGTTCGGACGGCCAGCCCCAGCATTTT,CASSSDGQPQHF
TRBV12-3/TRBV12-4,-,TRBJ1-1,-,TGTGCCAGCAGTTTCGGGGGGGGATCCACTGAAGCTTTCTTT,CASSFGGGSTEAFF
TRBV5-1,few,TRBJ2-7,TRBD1,TGCGCCAGCAGCTTGTCTGGACAGGGTGAGGAGCAGTACTTC,CASSLSGQGEEQYF
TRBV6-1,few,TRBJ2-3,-,TGTGCCAGCAGCTGGGGGCCTACCGTCACAGATACGCAGTATTTT,CASSWGPTVTDTQYF
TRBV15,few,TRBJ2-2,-,TGTGCCACCAGCAGGGAATGGACCGGGGAGCTGTTTTTT,CATSREWTGELFF
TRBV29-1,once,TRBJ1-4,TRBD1,TGCAGCGTTGAAGAAACGAAAGGGGGCCGAGAAAAACTGTTTTTT,CSVEETKGGREKLFF
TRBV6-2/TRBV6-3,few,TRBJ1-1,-,TGTGCCAGCAGTGACCCGGCTAAGAAAGCTTTCTTT,CASSDPAKKAFF
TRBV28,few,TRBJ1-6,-,TGTGCCAGCAGTTCTGGACCCCCTAATTCACCCCTCCACTTT,CASSSGPPNSPLHF
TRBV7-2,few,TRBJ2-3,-,TGTGCCAGCAGCTCTCTTGGACCGGATACGCAGTATTTT,CASSSLGPDTQYF
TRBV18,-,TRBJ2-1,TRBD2,TGTGCCAGCTCTCGTACGACTAGCGGACCACACAATGAGCAGTTCTTC,CASSRTTSGPHNEQFF
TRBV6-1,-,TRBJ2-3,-,TGTGCCAGCAGATTCCAGGGCACAGATACGCAGTATTTT,CASRFQGTDTQYF
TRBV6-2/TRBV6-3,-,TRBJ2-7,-,TGCGCCAGCAGCCAAGAGGGGGACACGTCCTACGAGCAGTACTTC,CASSQEGDTSYEQYF
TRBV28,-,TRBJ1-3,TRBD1,TGTGCCAGCAGTTTATGGGGACAGGGGGCTGGAAACACCATATATTTT,CASSLWGQGAGNTIYF
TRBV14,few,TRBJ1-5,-,TGTGCCAGCAGCCAATATGGAAATCAGCCCCAGCATTTT,CASSQYGNQPQHF
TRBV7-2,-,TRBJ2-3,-,TGTGCCAGCAGCCCGAAAGGGGAGGTGATCACAGATACGCAGTATTTT,CASSPKGEVITDTQYF
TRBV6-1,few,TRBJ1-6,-,TGTGCCAGCAGGGGTGGACACAGCTCCTATAATTCACCCCTCCACTTT,CASRGGHSSYNSPLHF
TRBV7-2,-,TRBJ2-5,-,TGTGCCAGCAGTCCATCCGGGAGTAGGGGGGAGACCCAGTACTTC,CASSPSGSRGETQYF
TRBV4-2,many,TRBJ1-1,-,TGTGCCAGCAGCCAAGATTTCACGTTTGAAGCTTTCTTT,CASSQDFTFEAFF
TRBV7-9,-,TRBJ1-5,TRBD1,TGTGCCAGCAGCGACAGGGACCAGCCCCAGCATTTT,CASSDRDQPQHF
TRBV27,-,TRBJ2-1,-,TGTGCCAGCAGGGGAGGCTCCTACAATGAGCAGTTCTTC,CASRGGSYNEQFF
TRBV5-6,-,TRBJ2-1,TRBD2,TGTGCCCGCAGCTTCCTTAGCGGGAGAAGTAACAATGAGCAGTTCTTC,CARSFLSGRSNNEQFF
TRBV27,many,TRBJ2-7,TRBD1,TGTGCCAGCACCCTGGCCGGGACAGGCGACTACGAGCAGTACTTC,CASTLAGTGDYEQYF
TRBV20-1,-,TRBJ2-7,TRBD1,TGCAGTGCTAGAGAATCGGCAGGGGGCTATGAGCAGTACTTC,CSARESAGGYEQYF
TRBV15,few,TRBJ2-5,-,TGTGCCACCAGCAGACAGCAAGTGCCCGCGGAGACCCAGTACTTC,CATSRQQVPAETQYF
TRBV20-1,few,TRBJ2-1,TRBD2,TGCAGTGCCCCAGGACGACTAGCACGGGGGGATGAGCAGTTCTTC,CSAPGRLARGDEQFF
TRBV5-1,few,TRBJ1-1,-,TGCGCCAGCAGCTTCGAGGGCGCAAGGAACACTGAAGCTTTCTTT,CASSFEGARNTEAFF
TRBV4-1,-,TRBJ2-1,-,TGCGCCAGCAGCCAAGGGGCCCGGGAGAATGAGCAGTTCTTC,CASSQGARENEQFF
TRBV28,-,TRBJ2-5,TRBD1,TGTGCCAGCAGTTTAACGGACAGGGGGCTAGGGACCCAGTACTTC,CASSLTDRGLGTQYF
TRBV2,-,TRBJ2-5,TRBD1,TGTGCCAGCACCATGACAGGGGGCCTGGAGACCCAGTACTTC,CASTMTGGLETQYF
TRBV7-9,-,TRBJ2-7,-,TGTGCCAGCAGCTTAGGTCGGCCAAGCAGCTACGAGCAGTACTTC,CASSLGRPSSYEQYF
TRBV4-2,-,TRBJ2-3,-,TGTGCCAGCAGCCAAGTAGGGGAAATCCCCACAGATACGCAGTATTTT,CASSQVGEIPTDTQYF
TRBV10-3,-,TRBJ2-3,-,TGTGCCATCAGTAAAGACACAGATACGCAGTATTTT,CAISKDTDTQYF
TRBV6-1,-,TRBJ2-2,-,TGTGCCAGCACGGGCGGGGTAAACACCGGGGAGCTGTTTTTT,CASTGGVNTGELFF
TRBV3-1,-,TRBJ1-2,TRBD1,TGTGCCATCAGCCAAGCTATCCGGGACAGGAACCATGGATACACATTC,CAISQAIRDRNHGYTF